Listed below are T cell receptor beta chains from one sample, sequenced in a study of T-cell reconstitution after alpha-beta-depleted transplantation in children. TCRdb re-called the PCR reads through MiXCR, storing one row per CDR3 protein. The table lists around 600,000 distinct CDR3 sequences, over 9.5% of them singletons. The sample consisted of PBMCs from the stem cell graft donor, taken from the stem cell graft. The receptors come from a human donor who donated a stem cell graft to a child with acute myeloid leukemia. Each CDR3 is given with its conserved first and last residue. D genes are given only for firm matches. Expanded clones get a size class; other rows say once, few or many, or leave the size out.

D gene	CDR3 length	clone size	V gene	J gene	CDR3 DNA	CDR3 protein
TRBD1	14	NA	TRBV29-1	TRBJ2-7	TGCAGCGTGAGGAGTAGACAGGGACCTGATGAGCAGTACTTC	CSVRSRQGPDEQYF
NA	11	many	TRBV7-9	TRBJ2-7	TGTGCCAGCAGCTCGGGTAGCGAGCAGTACTTC	CASSSGSEQYF
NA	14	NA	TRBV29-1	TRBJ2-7	TGCAGCGTTGAAACTAGAGAAGAGCCCTACGAGCAGTACTTC	CSVETREEPYEQYF
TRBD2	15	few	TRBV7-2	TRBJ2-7	TGTGCCAGCAGCTCCCAGCGGGAGGCGTCCTACGAGCAGTACTTC	CASSSQREASYEQYF
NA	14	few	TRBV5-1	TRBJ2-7	TGCGCCAGCTCCCTTATGTTAAGGCGAGCCGAGCAGTACTTC	CASSLMLRRAEQYF
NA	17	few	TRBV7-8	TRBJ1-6	TGTGCCAGCAGCTCCTCCGACAATCGGGGGCGGAGTTCACCCCTCCACTTT	CASSSSDNRGRSSPLHF
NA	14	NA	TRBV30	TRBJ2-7	TGTGCCTGGAGATACGACACGACGGCCCTCGAGCAGTACTTC	CAWRYDTTALEQYF
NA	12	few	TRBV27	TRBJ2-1	TGTGCCAGCAGTGGCCCAGGGAGTGAGCAGTTCTTC	CASSGPGSEQFF
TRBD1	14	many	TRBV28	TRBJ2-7	TGTGCCAGCAGTTTCGGACAGGTGACCAACGAGCAGTACTTC	CASSFGQVTNEQYF
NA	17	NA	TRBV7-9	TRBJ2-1	TGTGCCAGCAGCTTAGCGGGCCGGGCGGGAACATACAATGAGCAGTTCTTC	CASSLAGRAGTYNEQFF
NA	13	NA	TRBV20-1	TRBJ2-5	TGCAGTGCTACACTCAACCGAGCAGAGACCCAGTACTTC	CSATLNRAETQYF
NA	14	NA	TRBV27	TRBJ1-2	TGTGCCAGCAGTTTCGGCCAATTTAACTATGGCTACACCTTC	CASSFGQFNYGYTF
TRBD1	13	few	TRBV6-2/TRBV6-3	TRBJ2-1	TGTGCCAGCCAGGGGGATAGGTACAATGAGCAGTTCTTC	CASQGDRYNEQFF
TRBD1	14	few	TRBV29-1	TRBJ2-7	TGCAGCGTTCTGACAGGGGGACGTGTCTACGAGCAGTACTTC	CSVLTGGRVYEQYF
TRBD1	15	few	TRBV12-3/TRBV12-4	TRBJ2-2	TGTGCCAGCAGCTCGGGACAGGGGGCCACCGGGGAGCTGTTTTTT	CASSSGQGATGELFF
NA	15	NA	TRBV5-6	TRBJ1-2	TGTGCCAGCAGCCCCCGAGTTAACGCGGTGGGCGGCTACACCTTC	CASSPRVNAVGGYTF
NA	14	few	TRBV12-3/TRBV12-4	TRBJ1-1	TGTGCCAGCACCGACACAGGGATGGACACTGAAGCTTTCTTT	CASTDTGMDTEAFF
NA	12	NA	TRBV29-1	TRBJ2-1	TGCAGCGCCTGGTGGCGGGATAATGAGCAGTTCTTC	CSAWWRDNEQFF
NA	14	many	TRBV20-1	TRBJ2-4	TGCAGTGCCCCACCCGGCGTCCAAGGAAACATTCAGTACTTC	CSAPPGVQGNIQYF
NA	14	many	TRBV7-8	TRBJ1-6	TGTGCCAGCAGCTTAGGAGGATGGAATTCACCCCTCCACTTT	CASSLGGWNSPLHF
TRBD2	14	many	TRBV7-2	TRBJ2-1	TGTGCCAGCAGCTCAGGACTAGCGGGGTCTTTGGGGGTCTTC	CASSSGLAGSLGVF
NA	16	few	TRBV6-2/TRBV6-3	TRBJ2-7	TGTGCCAGCAGTTCCTCAACAGGTCCTAGCTCCTACGAGCAGTACTTC	CASSSSTGPSSYEQYF
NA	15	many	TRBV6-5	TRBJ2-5	TGTGCCAGCAGTTACTCAGGCACTGAACAAGAGACCCAGTACTTC	CASSYSGTEQETQYF
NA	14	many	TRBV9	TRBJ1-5	TGTGCCAGCAGCGTAGGGGGCAACAATCAGCCCCAGCATTTT	CASSVGGNNQPQHF
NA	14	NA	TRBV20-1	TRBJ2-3	TGCAGTGCTAGAGTGGGGGCAGGGGCAGATACGCAGTATTTT	CSARVGAGADTQYF
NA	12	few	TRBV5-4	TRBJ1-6	TGTGCCAGCAGCGCCCCAGGTTCACCCCTCCACTTT	CASSAPGSPLHF
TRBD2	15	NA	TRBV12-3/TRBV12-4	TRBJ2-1	TGTGCCAGCAGCTCCAGCGGGAGGGGGTACAATGAGCAGTTCTTC	CASSSSGRGYNEQFF
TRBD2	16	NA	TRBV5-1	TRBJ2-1	TGCGCCAGCAGCAGCCAGGGACTAGCGGAGTACAATGAGCAGTTCTTC	CASSSQGLAEYNEQFF
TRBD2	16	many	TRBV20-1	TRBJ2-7	TGCAGTGCTAGAGATCTCTTGCGTCTAGCGGGAGTCGAGCAGTACTTC	CSARDLLRLAGVEQYF
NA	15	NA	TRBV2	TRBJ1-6	TGTGCCAGCAGGGACGACGCCAGGGAGGGGTCACCCCTCCACTTT	CASRDDAREGSPLHF